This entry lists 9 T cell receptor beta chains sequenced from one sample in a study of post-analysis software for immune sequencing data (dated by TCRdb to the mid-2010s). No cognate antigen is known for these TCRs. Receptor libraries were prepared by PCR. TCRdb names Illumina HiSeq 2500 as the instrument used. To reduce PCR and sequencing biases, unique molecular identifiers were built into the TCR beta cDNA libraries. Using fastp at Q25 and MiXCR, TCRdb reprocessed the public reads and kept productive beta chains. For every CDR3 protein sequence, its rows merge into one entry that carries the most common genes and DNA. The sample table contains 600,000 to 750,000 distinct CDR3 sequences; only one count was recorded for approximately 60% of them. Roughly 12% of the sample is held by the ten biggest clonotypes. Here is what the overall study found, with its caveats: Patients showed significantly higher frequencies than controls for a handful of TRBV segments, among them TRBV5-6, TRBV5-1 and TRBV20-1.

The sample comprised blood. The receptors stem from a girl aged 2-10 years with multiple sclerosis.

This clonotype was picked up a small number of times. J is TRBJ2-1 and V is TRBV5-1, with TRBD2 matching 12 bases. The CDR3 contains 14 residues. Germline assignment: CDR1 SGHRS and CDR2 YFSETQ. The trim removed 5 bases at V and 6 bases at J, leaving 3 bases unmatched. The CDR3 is CASRSTSGSNEQFF. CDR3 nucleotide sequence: TGCGCCAGCAGGTCGACTAGCGGGAGCAATGAGCAGTTCTTC.

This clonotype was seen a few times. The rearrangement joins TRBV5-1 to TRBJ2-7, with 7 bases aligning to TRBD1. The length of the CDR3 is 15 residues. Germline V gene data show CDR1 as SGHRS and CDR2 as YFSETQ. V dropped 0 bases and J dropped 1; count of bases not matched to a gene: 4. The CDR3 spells CASSLEGTESYEQYF. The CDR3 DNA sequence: TGCGCCAGCAGCTTGGAGGGGACAGAGTCCTACGAGCAGTACTTC.

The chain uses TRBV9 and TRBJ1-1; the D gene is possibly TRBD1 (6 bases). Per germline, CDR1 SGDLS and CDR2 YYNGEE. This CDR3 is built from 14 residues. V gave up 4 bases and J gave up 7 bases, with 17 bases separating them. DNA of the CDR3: TGTGCCAGCAGCCTACAGGGTGCATTGGATGAAGCTTTCTTT. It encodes CASSLQGALDEAFF.

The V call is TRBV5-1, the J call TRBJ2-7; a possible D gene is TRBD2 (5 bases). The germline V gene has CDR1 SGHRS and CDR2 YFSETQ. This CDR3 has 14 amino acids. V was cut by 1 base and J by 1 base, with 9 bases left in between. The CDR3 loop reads CASSLRPGSYEQYF. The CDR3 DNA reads TGCGCCAGCAGCTTGAGGCCGGGATCCTACGAGCAGTACTTC.

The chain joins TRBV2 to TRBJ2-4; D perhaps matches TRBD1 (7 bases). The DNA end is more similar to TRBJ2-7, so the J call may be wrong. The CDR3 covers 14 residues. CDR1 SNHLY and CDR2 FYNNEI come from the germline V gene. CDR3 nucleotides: TGTGCCAGTGTGGCGGGACAGAGCCCCTACGAGCAGTACTTC. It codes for CASVAGQSPYEQYF.

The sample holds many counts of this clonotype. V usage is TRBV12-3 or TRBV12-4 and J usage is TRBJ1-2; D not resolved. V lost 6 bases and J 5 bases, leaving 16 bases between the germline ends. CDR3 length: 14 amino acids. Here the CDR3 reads CASRSGPPNYGYTF. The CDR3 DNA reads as TGTGCCAGCAGATCCGGGCCACCGAATTATGGCTACACCTTC.

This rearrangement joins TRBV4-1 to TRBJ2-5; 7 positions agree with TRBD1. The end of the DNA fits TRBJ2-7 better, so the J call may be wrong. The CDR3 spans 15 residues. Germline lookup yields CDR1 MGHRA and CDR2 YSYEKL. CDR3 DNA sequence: TGCGCCAGCAGCACCCTAGACAGGGAAGGCTACGAGCAGTACTTC. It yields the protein CASSTLDREGYEQYF.

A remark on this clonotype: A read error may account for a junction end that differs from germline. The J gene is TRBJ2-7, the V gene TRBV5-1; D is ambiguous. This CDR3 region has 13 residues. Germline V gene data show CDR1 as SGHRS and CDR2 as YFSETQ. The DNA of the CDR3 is TGTGCCAGCAGTTTGTTTAGCTCCTACGAGCAGTACTTC. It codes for CASSLFSSYEQYF.

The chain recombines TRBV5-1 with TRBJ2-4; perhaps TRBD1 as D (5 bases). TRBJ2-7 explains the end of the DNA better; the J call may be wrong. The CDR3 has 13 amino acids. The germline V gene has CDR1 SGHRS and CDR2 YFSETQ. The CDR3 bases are TGCGCCAGCAGCGAAGTGGGGCCGGCCGAGCAGTACTTC. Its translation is CASSEVGPAEQYF.